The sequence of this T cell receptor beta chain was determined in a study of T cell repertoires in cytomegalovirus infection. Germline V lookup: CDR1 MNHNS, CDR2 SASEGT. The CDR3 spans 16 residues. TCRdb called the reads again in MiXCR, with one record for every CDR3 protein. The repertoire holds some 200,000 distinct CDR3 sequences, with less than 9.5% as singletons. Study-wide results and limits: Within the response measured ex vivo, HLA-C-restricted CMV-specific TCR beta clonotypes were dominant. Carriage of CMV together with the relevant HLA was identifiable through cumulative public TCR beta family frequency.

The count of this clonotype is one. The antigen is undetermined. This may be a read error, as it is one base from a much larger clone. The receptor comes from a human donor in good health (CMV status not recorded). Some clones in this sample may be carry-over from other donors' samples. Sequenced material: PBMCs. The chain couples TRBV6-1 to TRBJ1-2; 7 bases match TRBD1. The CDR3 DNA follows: TGTGGCAGCAGTGAAGCAACAGGGGCTGTCGGCTATGGCTACACCTTC. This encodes CGSSEATGAVGYGYTF.